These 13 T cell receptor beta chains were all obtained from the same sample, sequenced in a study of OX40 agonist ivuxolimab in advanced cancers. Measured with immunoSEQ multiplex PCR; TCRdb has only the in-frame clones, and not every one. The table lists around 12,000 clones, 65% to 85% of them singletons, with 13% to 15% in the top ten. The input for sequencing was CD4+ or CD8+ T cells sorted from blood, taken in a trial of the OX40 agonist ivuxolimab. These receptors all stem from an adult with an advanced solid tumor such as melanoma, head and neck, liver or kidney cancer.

Here the CDR3 reads CASTDRGNYGYTF. The CDR3 region has the DNA TGTGCCAGCACTGATAGGGGCAACTATGGCTACACCTTC. The chain uses TRBV2 and TRBJ1-2; maybe TRBD1 (5 bases). There are 13 residues in the CDR3. Germline-derived CDR1 and CDR2 are SNHLY and FYNNEI. Trimming removed 7 bases at V and 2 bases at J, with 11 bases between.

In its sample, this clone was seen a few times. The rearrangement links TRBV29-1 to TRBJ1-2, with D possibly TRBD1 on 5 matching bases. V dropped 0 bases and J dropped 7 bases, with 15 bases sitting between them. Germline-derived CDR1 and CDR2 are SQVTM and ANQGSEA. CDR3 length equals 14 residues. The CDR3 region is CSVEDQGLEGGYTF. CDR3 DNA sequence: TGCAGCGTTGAAGATCAGGGTTTGGAGGGTGGCTACACCTTC.

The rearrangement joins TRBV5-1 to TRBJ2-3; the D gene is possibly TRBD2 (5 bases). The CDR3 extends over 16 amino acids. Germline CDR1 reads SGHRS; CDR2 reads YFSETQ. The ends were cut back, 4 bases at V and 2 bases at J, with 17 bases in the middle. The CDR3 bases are TGCGCCAGCAGCCCCTTTATGGGAGATACCACAGATACGCAGTATTTT. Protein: CASSPFMGDTTDTQYF.

The CDR3 DNA sequence: TGTGCCAGCAGCTTAGGGGTCCTCCCCTTAAACTGGGGCTACACCTTC. This encodes CASSLGVLPLNWGYTF. J is TRBJ1-2 and V is TRBV7-9; D ambiguous. CDR3 length equals 16 residues. Trimming took 1 base from V and 8 from J, leaving 20 bases between them. Per the germline V gene, CDR1 is SEHNR and CDR2 is FQNEAQ (reference sequence).

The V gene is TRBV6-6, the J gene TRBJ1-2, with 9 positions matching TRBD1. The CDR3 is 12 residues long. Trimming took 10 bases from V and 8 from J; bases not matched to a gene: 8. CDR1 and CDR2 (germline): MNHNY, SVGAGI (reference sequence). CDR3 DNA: TGTGCCACCATGGGACAGGGAGGGGGCTACACCTTC. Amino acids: CATMGQGGGYTF.

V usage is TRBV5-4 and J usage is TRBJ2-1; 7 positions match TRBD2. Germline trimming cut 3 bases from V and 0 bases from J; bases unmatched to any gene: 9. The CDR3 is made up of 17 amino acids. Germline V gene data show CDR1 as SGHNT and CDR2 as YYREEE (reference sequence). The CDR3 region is CASSWGGLGGSYNEQFF. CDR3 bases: TGTGCCAGCAGCTGGGGGGGACTCGGCGGCTCCTACAATGAGCAGTTCTTC.

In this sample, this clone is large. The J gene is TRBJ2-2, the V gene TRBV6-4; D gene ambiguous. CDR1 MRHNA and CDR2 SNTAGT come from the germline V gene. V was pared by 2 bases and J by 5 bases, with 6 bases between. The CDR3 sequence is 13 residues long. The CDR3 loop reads CASSDGDTGELFF. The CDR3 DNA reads TGTGCCAGCAGTGACGGGGATACCGGGGAGCTGTTTTTT.

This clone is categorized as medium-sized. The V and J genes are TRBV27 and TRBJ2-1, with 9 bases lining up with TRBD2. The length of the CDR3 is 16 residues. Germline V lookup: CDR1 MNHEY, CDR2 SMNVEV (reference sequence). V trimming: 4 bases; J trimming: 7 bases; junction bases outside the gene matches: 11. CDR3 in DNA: TGTGCCAGCAGTTCACACACTAGCGGGCTTATGAATGAGCAGTTCTTC. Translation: CASSSHTSGLMNEQFF.

CDR3 sequence reads: CASTPGGYSNQPQHF. CDR3 DNA: TGTGCCAGTACCCCGGGCGGCTATAGCAATCAGCCCCAGCATTTT. The chain carries TRBV19 and TRBJ1-5; the D is unclear. Trimming removed 7 bases from V and 0 bases from J, with 13 bases in between. This CDR3 is built from 15 residues. Germline V gene data show CDR1 as LNHDA and CDR2 as SQIVND (reference sequence). The whole variable domain, remainder taken from reference TRBV19 and TRBJ1-5, is DGGITQSPKYLFRKEGQNVTLSCEQNLNHDAMYWYRQDPGQGLRLIYYSQIVNDFQKGDIAEGYSVSREKKESFPLTVTSAQKNPTAFYLCASTPGGYSNQPQHFGDGTRLSIL.

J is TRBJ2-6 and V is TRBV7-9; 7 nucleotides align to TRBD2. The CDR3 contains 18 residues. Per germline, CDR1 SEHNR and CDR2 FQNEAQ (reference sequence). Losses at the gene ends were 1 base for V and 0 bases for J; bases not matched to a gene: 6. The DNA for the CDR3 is TGTGCCAGCAGCTTAGTATCGGGGAGGGGCTCTGGGGCCAACGTCCTGACTTTC. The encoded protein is CASSLVSGRGSGANVLTF.

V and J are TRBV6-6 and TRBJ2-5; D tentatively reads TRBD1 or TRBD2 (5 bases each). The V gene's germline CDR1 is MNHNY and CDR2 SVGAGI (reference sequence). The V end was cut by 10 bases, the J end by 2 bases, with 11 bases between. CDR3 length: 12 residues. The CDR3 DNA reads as TGTGCCACCCCATGGGGGCAAGAGACCCAGTACTTC. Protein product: CATPWGQETQYF.

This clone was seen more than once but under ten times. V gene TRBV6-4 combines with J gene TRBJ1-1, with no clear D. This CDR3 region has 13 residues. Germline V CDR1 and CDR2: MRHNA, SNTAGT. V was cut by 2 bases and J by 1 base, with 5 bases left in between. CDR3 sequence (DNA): TGTGCCAGCAGTGACAACTCGAACACTGAAGCTTTCTTT. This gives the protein CASSDNSNTEAFF.

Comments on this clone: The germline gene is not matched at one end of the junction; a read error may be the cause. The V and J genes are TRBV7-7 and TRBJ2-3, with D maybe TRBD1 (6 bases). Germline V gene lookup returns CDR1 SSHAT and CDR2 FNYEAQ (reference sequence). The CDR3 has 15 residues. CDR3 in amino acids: CASSLTGISTDTQYF. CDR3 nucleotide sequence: TGTGCTAGCAGCTTAACAGGGATCAGCACAGATACGCAGTATTTT.